This TCR beta chain was obtained from a study of blood T cell repertoires in COVID-19. Study in general: The origin of the acute and convalescent COVID-19 samples was the United States, Italy and Spain.

In the original processing: How many nucleated cells were present was estimated from reference gene primer amplification. Clones were read by immunoSEQ multiplex PCR, and TCRdb kept only the in-frame ones, dropping some. V and J calls and clone size come straight from that table; D and trimming were deduced from the DNA. Of about 230,000 clones listed, just under 90% are singletons. Living in 25 or so US areas, the participants were between roughly 18 and 89 years of age. This CDR3 contains 14 residues. V lost 6 bases, J lost 3 bases, and 10 bases lay in between. The germline CDR1 and CDR2 sequences are KGHDR and SFDVKD.

This chain joins TRBV24-1 and TRBJ1-4; the D is unclear. The sequence was collected from a woman aged 25 to 39 with acute COVID-19. Specimen: PBMCs or T cells enriched from blood (not recorded which). CDR3: CATSLSGANEKLFF. The CDR3 DNA is TGTGCCACCAGTTTGAGCGGGGCTAATGAAAAACTGTTTTTT.